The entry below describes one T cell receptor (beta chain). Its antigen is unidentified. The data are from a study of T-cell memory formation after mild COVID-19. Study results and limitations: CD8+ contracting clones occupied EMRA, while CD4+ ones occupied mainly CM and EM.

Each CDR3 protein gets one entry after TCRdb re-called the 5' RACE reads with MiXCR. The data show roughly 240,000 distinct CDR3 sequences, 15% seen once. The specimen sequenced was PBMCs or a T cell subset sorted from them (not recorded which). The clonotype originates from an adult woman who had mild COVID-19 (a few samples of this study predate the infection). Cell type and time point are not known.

CDR3 bases: TGTGCCAGCAGTCCCGAGGGACACGAGCAGTACTTC. Amino acids: CASSPEGHEQYF. The chain has TRBV12-3 or TRBV12-4 and TRBJ2-7; either TRBD1 or TRBD2 may fit D (5 bases each). CDR3 length equals 12 residues. Trimming shortened V by 5 bases and J by 5 bases, and 10 bases separated the two germline ends.